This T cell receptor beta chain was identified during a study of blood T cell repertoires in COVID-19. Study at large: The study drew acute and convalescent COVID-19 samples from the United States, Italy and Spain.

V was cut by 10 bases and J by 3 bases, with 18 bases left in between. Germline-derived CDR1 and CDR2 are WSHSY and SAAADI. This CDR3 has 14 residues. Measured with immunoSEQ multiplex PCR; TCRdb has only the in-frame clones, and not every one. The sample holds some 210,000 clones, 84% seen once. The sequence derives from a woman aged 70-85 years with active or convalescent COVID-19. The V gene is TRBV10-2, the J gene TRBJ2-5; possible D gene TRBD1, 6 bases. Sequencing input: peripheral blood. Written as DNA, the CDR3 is TGCGCCAACCCCACAGGGCCTAGGGAAGAGACCCAGTACTTC. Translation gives CANPTGPREETQYF.